This T cell receptor beta chain appears in the sequencing data of a study of shared clonotypes between healthy human individuals. Study outcomes and limitations: Clonotype sharing levels among donors were expected to vary with sequencing depth. The low donor count limited represented genetic and exposure-history diversity.

Donors, healthy HIV-negative adults, lacked recent acute infections or vaccinations. In the source study's methods: Owing to the provision of junction-only sequences devoid of quality scores by immunoSEQ, filtering differed. The data were produced by immunoSEQ multiplex PCR, yet TCRdb's version contains in-frame clones alone and is incomplete. The V and J calls and the clone size are those of that table, but D and trimming were determined from the DNA. The sample lists some 450,000 clones, around 77% seen once, with 12% in the top ten. Deletions cut 6 bases from V and 3 bases from J, with 12 bases between. CDR1 is MNHNY, CDR2 SVGAGI, per germline (reference sequence). This CDR3 is built from 14 residues. As concerns this clone: What it binds is unknown.

The material sequenced was PBMCs. The sequence derives from a woman aged 35 to 49 in good health. Some clones in this sample may be carry-over from other donors' samples. This chain uses TRBV6-6 with TRBJ2-1; TRBD2 is a possible D gene (6 bases). CDR3 nucleotide sequence: TGTGCCAGCAGCCCCGGGAGCTTCTACAATGAGCAGTTCTTC. Its translation: CASSPGSFYNEQFF.